One sample yielded the 13 T cell receptor beta chains listed below, sequenced in a study of blood T cell repertoires in COVID-19. Clones were read by immunoSEQ multiplex PCR, and TCRdb kept only the in-frame ones, dropping some. The sample yields under 150,000 clones, about 76% seen once. Source material: peripheral blood. These receptors were taken from an elderly man with acute or convalescent COVID-19.

This clone was counted between two and nine times. The genes are TRBV4-2 and TRBJ2-7; 8 positions match TRBD1. Germline CDR1 and CDR2: LGHNA and YNFKEQ. This CDR3 is 16 amino acids long. Germline trimming cut 0 bases from V and 6 bases from J; bases unmatched to any gene: 10. CDR3 in amino acids: CASSQDLGQGISEQYF. DNA of the CDR3: TGTGCCAGCAGCCAAGATTTAGGACAGGGTATTAGCGAGCAGTACTTC.

This chain uses TRBV19 with TRBJ2-7, with D possibly being TRBD1 (7 bases). Germline loops: CDR1 LNHDA, CDR2 SQIVND (reference sequence). The CDR3 extends over 14 amino acids. V was clipped by 7 bases and J by 2 bases, with 15 bases between them. CDR3 amino acids: CASNRAGQPYEQYF. The CDR3 DNA follows: TGTGCCAGTAATAGGGCGGGACAGCCCTACGAGCAGTACTTC. Based on the CDR3 plus reference TRBV19 and TRBJ2-7, the full variable domain is DGGITQSPKYLFRKEGQNVTLSCEQNLNHDAMYWYRQDPGQGLRLIYYSQIVNDFQKGDIAEGYSVSREKKESFPLTVTSAQKNPTAFYLCASNRAGQPYEQYFGPGTRLTVT.

The rearrangement uses TRBV14 and TRBJ2-7; TRBD1 matches 8 bases. The CDR3 consists of 16 residues. Trimming removed 3 bases from V and 2 bases from J; junction bases left unmatched: 9. Germline V lookup: CDR1 SGHDN, CDR2 FVKESK. This CDR3 is CASSHGGTGVTYEQYF. The CDR3 DNA follows: TGTGCCAGCAGCCACGGAGGGACAGGAGTAACCTACGAGCAGTACTTC. Variable domain in full (rest from reference TRBV14 and TRBJ2-7): EAGVTQFPSHSVIEKGQTVTLRCDPISGHDNLYWYRRVMGKEIKFLLHFVKESKQDESGMPNNRFLAERTGGTYSTLKVQPAELEDSGVYFCASSHGGTGVTYEQYFGPGTRLTVT.

The sample holds a few counts of this clone. This chain connects TRBV7-2 to TRBJ2-7; TRBD1 aligns across 10 bases. J was trimmed by 6 bases and V by 4 bases; bases with no gene match: 9. Germline CDR1 and CDR2: SGHTA and FQGNSA. The CDR3 length is 15 residues. The CDR3 here is CASSWSDDRGLEQYF. DNA for the CDR3: TGTGCCAGCAGCTGGTCCGACGACAGGGGGCTCGAGCAGTACTTC.

This chain uses TRBV30 with TRBJ1-4, with TRBD1 matching 7 bases. The ends lost 0 bases at V and 8 bases at J; junction bases unmatched: 3. Germline assignment: CDR1 GTSNPN and CDR2 SVGIG (reference sequence). This CDR3 has 13 amino acids. For the CDR3, the DNA is TGTGCCTGGAGTGTACAGGGGTGGGAAAAACTGTTTTTT. As protein: CAWSVQGWEKLFF.

V usage is TRBV7-6 and J usage is TRBJ2-2, with 15 bases matching TRBD2. The J segment lost 2 bases and the V segment lost 5 bases, leaving 6 bases of the junction unmatched. CDR3 length: 18 amino acids. From germline, CDR1 is SGHVS and CDR2 FNYEAQ. The CDR3 loop reads CASSPGLAGGFNTGELFF. In nucleotides, the CDR3 is TGTGCCAGCAGCCCGGGACTAGCGGGGGGTTTTAACACCGGGGAGCTGTTTTTT. Together with reference TRBV7-6 and TRBJ2-2, the CDR3 gives the full variable domain: GAGVSQSPRYKVTKRGQDVALRCDPISGHVSLYWYRQALGQGPEFLTYFNYEAQQDKSGLPNDRFSAERPEGSISTLTIQRTEQRDSAMYRCASSPGLAGGFNTGELFFGEGSRLTVL.

The table lists this clone with a few counts. The chain is built from TRBV7-2 and TRBJ1-6; perhaps TRBD1 as D (5 bases). Germline CDR1 and CDR2: SGHTA and FQGNSA. V was pared by 6 bases and J by 0 bases, with 15 bases between. CDR3 size: 17 residues. This CDR3 reads CASSLDRKISYNSPLHF. The DNA for the CDR3 is TGTGCCAGCAGTCTTGACAGAAAAATCTCCTATAATTCACCCCTCCACTTT.

J is TRBJ2-3 and V is TRBV5-1; the D is unclear. This CDR3 is built from 16 residues. CDR1 and CDR2 from the germline V gene are SGHRS and YFSETQ. The V end lost 2 bases, the J end lost 2 bases, and 15 bases lay between the germline ends. The DNA of the CDR3 is TGCGCCAGCAGCTTCACCTTGACACCGGACACAGATACGCAGTATTTT. It codes for CASSFTLTPDTDTQYF.

V gene TRBV14 combines with J gene TRBJ2-1; 9 nucleotides align to TRBD1. The germline V gene has CDR1 SGHDN and CDR2 FVKESK. The trim removed 3 bases at V and 0 bases at J, leaving 0 bases unmatched. The CDR3 sequence is 15 residues long. The CDR3 coding sequence is TGTGCCAGCAGCCAGACAGGGGGCTCCTACAATGAGCAGTTCTTC. Protein: CASSQTGGSYNEQFF.

V gene TRBV3-1 (or the pseudogene TRBV3-2) combines with J gene TRBJ2-1, with 10 bases matching TRBD2. The germline CDR1 and CDR2 sequences are LGHDT and YNNKEL (reference sequence). CDR3 length: 14 residues. The ends lost 4 bases at V and 12 bases at J; junction bases unmatched: 9. The CDR3 protein is CASSLTSGGAVQFF. The CDR3, as DNA: TGTGCCAGCAGCCTAACGAGCGGGGGGGCGGTGCAGTTCTTC.

This clone was seen a handful of times. Other nucleotide sequences from this sample produce the same CDR3. The chain links TRBV5-1 to TRBJ1-2; D is uncertain. Per germline, CDR1 SGHRS and CDR2 YFSETQ. V dropped 4 bases and J dropped 2 bases, with 12 bases sitting between them. The CDR3 sequence is 14 residues long. The chain's CDR3 is CASSLGGENYGYTF. The CDR3 nucleotides are TGCGCCAGCAGCCTGGGTGGAGAGAACTATGGCTACACCTTC.

The chain combines TRBV7-8 with TRBJ1-1, with TRBD1 as a possible D gene (6 bases). V lost 3 bases and J 1 base, leaving 9 bases between the germline ends. Per the germline V gene, CDR1 is SGHVS and CDR2 is FQNEAQ. The CDR3 length is 14 residues. CDR3 coding DNA: TGTGCCAGCAGCTTGGTACAGGGGAACACTGAAGCTTTCTTT. Its protein product is CASSLVQGNTEAFF.

This clone appeared once. The V call is TRBV12-3 or TRBV12-4, the J call TRBJ1-1; D not certain. The ends were cut back, 6 bases at V and 11 bases at J, with 19 bases in the middle. The CDR3 runs 13 residues. The CDR3, as DNA: TGTGCCAGCAGCCTCTCCGCCCAAGAGAGGGCTTTCTTT. This sequence encodes CASSLSAQERAFF.